The 10 T cell receptor beta chains below come from one sample, sequenced in a study of T cells in localized non-small cell lung cancer. Clones were sequenced by immunoSEQ multiplex PCR, and TCRdb holds only the in-frame ones, with some missing. The data contain 70,000 to 95,000 clones, approximately 91% of them singletons. Material: PBMCs, obtained before any cancer treatment. The receptors derive from a woman aged 35-75 years with stage II squamous cell lung carcinoma.

The chain joins TRBV2 to TRBJ1-2; D call uncertain. The CDR3 is 13 residues long. V shed 0 bases and J shed 0 bases, with 2 bases lying between them. The germline V gene encodes CDR1 SNHLY and CDR2 FYNNEI. CDR3 sequence (DNA): TGTGCCAGCAGTGAAGCAGCTAACTATGGCTACACCTTC. Protein sequence: CASSEAANYGYTF.

The chain uses TRBV5-5 and TRBJ1-6; possibly TRBD1 for D (5 bases). CDR3 length equals 15 residues. With 1 base removed from V and 9 bases from J, the gap between germline ends came to 14 bases. Germline lookup yields CDR1 SGHKS and CDR2 YYEKEE (reference sequence). The CDR3 loop is CASSLSRDLTSPLHF. The CDR3 bases are TGTGCCAGCAGCTTGAGCAGGGACCTCACTTCACCCCTCCACTTT.

A few counts support this clone. The V and J genes are TRBV6-6 and TRBJ1-1; possible D gene TRBD1, 5 bases. The germline gives CDR1 MNHNY, CDR2 SVGAGI (reference sequence). The germline V and J ends were trimmed by 6 bases and 1 base, with 12 bases remaining between them. The CDR3 runs 14 residues. CDR3 in amino acids: CASRGQEKNTEAFF. In DNA, the CDR3 is TGTGCCAGCAGGGGGCAGGAAAAGAACACTGAAGCTTTCTTT.

This chain uses TRBV7-8 with TRBJ2-2; 8 bases line up with TRBD1. The CDR3 runs 15 residues. The ends lost 5 bases at V and 5 bases at J; junction bases unmatched: 7. Per the germline V gene, CDR1 is SGHVS and CDR2 is FQNEAQ. Written as DNA, the CDR3 is TGTGCCAGCAGCCCGTGGACAGGGTTGACCGGGGAGCTGTTTTTT. Protein product: CASSPWTGLTGELFF.

This clone has a single count. This chain links TRBV28 with TRBJ1-2; 7 bases align to TRBD1. Germline CDR1 and CDR2: MDHEN and SYDVKM. CDR3 size: 15 residues. V gave up 2 bases and J gave up 4 bases; unmatched junction bases: 7. The CDR3 reads CASSLGQGVVYGYTF. The CDR3 nucleotides are TGTGCCAGCAGTTTAGGTCAGGGGGTCGTCTATGGCTACACCTTC.

The rearrangement joins TRBV1 to TRBJ2-3; the tabulated D call, TRBD2, remains unverified against the DNA. TRBV1 is deemed a pseudogene. The CDR3 spans 17 residues. CDR3 in DNA: TGCACCAGCAGCCCCTCGGAGCGGGGGGGCCCCCCAGATACGCAGTATTTT. Its protein product is CTSSPSERGGPPDTQYF.

This rearrangement joins TRBV30 to TRBJ2-7, with TRBD2 matching over 7 bases. CDR3 length equals 13 residues. Germline V gene sequence: CDR1 GTSNPN, CDR2 SVGIG (reference sequence). The ends lost 0 bases at V and 3 bases at J; junction bases unmatched: 2. The CDR3 DNA sequence: TGTGCCTGGAGTGTATTAGCGGGCTACGAGCAGTACTTC. This gives the protein CAWSVLAGYEQYF.

The chain carries TRBV5-4 and TRBJ1-2; D is unresolved. Deletions cut 4 bases from V and 8 bases from J, with 9 bases between. The CDR3 totals 11 residues. CDR1 and CDR2 from the germline V gene are SGHNT and YYREEE (reference sequence). The CDR3: CASSRSEGYTF. CDR3 DNA sequence: TGTGCCAGCAGCCGAAGTGAAGGCTACACCTTC.

This chain uses TRBV18 with TRBJ2-4; possibly TRBD1 for D (5 bases). This CDR3 has 15 residues. V was shortened by 3 bases and J by 3 bases, with 12 bases between the two germline ends. Per the germline V gene, CDR1 is KGHSH and CDR2 is LQKENI. The CDR3 DNA sequence: TGTGCCAGCTCACCCCAGGGAACCGACAAAAACATTCAGTACTTC. This codes for CASSPQGTDKNIQYF.

V gene TRBV11-2 combines with J gene TRBJ2-7, with TRBD2 identical over 9 bases. Germline CDR1 reads SGHAT; CDR2 reads FQNNGV. V shed 5 bases, J shed 0 bases, and the junction held 11 bases outside the gene matches. The length of the CDR3 is 17 residues. CDR3: CASSRPRGTSFSYEQYF. CDR3 sequence (DNA): TGTGCCAGCAGCCGACCCCGCGGGACTAGCTTCTCCTACGAGCAGTACTTC.